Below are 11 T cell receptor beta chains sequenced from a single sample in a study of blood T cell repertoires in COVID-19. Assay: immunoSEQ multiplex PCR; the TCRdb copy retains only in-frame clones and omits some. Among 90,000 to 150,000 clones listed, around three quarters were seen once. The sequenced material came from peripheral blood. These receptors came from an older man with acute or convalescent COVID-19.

CDR3 amino acids: CATSVGGLDNEQFF. In nucleotides, the CDR3 is TGTGCCACCAGTGTGGGTGGACTAGACAATGAGCAGTTCTTC. This sequence joins TRBV24-1 and TRBJ2-1; 7 positions match TRBD2. The CDR3 contains 14 residues. V was clipped by 5 bases and J by 5 bases; unmatched bases: 5. From germline, CDR1 is KGHDR and CDR2 SFDVKD.

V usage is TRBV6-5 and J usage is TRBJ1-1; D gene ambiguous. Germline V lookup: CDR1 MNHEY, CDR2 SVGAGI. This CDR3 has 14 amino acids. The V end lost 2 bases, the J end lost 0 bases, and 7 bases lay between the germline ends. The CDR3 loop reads CASSYSSMNTEAFF. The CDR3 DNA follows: TGTGCCAGCAGTTACAGCTCCATGAACACTGAAGCTTTCTTT.

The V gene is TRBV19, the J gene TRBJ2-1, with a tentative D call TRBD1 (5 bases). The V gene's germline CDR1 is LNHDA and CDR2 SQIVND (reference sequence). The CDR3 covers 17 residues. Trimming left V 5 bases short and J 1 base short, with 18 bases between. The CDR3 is CASSAPLGQASYNEQFF. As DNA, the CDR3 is TGTGCCAGTAGTGCCCCCTTGGGGCAGGCTTCCTACAATGAGCAGTTCTTC.

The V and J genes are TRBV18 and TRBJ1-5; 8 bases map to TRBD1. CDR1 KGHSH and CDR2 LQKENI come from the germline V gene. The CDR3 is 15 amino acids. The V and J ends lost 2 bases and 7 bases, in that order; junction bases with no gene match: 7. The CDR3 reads CASSPSGTGGQPQHF. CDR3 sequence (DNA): TGTGCCAGCTCACCAAGTGGGACAGGTGGGCAGCCCCAGCATTTT. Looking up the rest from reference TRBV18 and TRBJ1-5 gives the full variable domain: NAGVMQNPRHLVRRRGQEARLRCSPMKGHSHVYWYRQLPEEGLKFMVYLQKENIIDESGMPKERFSAEFPKEGPSILRIQQVVRGDSAAYFCASSPSGTGGQPQHFGDGTRLSIL.

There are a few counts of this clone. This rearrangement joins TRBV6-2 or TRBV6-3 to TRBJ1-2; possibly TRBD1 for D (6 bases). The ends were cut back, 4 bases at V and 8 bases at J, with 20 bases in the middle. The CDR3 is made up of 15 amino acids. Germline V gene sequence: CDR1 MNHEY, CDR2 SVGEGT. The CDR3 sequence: CASSSRQGPLRGYTF. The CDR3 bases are TGTGCCAGCAGTTCTCGGCAGGGGCCCTTGAGGGGCTACACCTTC.

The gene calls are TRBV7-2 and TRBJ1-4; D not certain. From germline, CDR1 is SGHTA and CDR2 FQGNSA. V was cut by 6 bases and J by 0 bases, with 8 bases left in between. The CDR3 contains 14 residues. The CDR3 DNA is TGTGCCAGCAGGCGCGAGGCAACTAATGAAAAACTGTTTTTT. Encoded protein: CASRREATNEKLFF.

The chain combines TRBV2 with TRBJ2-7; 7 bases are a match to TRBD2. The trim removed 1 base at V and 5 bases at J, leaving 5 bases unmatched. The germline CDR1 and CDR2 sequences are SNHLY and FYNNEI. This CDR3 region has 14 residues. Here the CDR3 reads CASSEERGTDEQYF. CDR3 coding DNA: TGTGCCAGCAGTGAAGAGCGGGGTACCGACGAGCAGTACTTC.

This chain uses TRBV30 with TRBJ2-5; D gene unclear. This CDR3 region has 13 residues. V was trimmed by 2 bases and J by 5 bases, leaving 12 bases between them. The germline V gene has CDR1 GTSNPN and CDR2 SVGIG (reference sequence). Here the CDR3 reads CAWSPGVGETQYF. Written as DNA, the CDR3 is TGTGCCTGGAGTCCAGGTGTGGGCGAGACCCAGTACTTC.

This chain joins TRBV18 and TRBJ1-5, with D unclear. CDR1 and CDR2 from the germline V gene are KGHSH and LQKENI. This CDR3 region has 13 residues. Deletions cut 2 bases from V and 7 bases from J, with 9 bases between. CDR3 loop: CASSPTSGQPQHF. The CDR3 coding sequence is TGTGCCAGCTCACCAACCAGCGGGCAGCCCCAGCATTTT.

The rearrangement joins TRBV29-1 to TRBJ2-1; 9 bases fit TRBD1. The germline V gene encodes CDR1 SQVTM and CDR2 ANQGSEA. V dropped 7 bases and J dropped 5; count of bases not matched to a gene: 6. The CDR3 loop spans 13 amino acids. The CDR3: CSGRTGDHNEQFF. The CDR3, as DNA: TGCAGCGGGCGGACAGGGGACCACAATGAGCAGTTCTTC.

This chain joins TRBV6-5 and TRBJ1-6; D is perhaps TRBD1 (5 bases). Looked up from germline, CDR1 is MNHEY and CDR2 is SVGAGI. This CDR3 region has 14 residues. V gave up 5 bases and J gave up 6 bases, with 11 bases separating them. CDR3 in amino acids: CASSPRTPNSPLHF. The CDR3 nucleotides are TGTGCCAGCAGTCCGCGGACACCTAATTCACCCCTCCACTTT.